Following are 17 T cell receptor beta chains from one sample sequenced in a study of cytomegalovirus exposure and HLA in healthy donors. Sequencing was performed with immunoSEQ multiplex PCR; in TCRdb, only in-frame clones are kept and a portion is missing. The sample lists some 140,000 clones, approximately 86% seen once, with more than 20% in the top ten. Sequenced sample: PBMCs. All receptors come from a man younger than 35 in good health and CMV-seropositive.

This clone was found once. The genes are TRBV28 and TRBJ2-1; 8 bases are shared with TRBD2. This CDR3 spans 15 amino acids. The ends lost 2 bases at V and 8 bases at J; junction bases unmatched: 8. The germline V gene encodes CDR1 MDHEN and CDR2 SYDVKM. The CDR3 spells CASSLRSGGNDEQFF. CDR3 coding DNA: TGTGCCAGCAGTTTACGAAGCGGGGGAAACGATGAGCAGTTCTTC.

This rearrangement joins TRBV4-3 to TRBJ2-7; 12 bases align to TRBD1. Germline trimming cut 0 bases from V and 3 bases from J; bases unmatched to any gene: 12. The CDR3 sequence is 19 residues long. Germline CDR1 is LGHNA and CDR2 is YSLEER. DNA for the CDR3: TGCGCCAGCAGCCAAGAGCCGACTCCGGGACAGGGGGCAATCTACGAGCAGTACTTC. The encoded protein is CASSQEPTPGQGAIYEQYF.

This clone showed up just a few times. The V and J genes are TRBV27 and TRBJ1-5, with D maybe TRBD1 (5 bases). Germline-derived CDR1 and CDR2 are MNHEY and SMNVEV (reference sequence). V was shortened by 9 bases and J by 0 bases, with 9 bases between the two germline ends. This CDR3 is built from 13 residues. The CDR3 loop reads CASRQYSNQPQHF. The CDR3 coding sequence is TGTGCCAGTCGACAGTATAGCAATCAGCCCCAGCATTTT.

The chain uses TRBV7-9 and TRBJ1-2, with a weak D call TRBD1 (6 bases). The germline V gene has CDR1 SEHNR and CDR2 FQNEAQ (reference sequence). The CDR3 sequence is 14 residues long. The V gene lost 0 bases and the J gene lost 2 bases, with 7 bases spanning the gap. CDR3 in amino acids: CASSLAQGNYGYTF. The CDR3 DNA sequence: TGTGCCAGCAGCTTAGCGCAGGGGAACTATGGCTACACCTTC.

The gene calls are TRBV11-2 and TRBJ2-1; 12 nucleotides align to TRBD2. This CDR3 spans 18 amino acids. CDR1 is SGHAT and CDR2 is FQNNGV in the germline V gene. Trimming took 3 bases from V and 0 from J; bases not matched to a gene: 6. CDR3: CASSFLTSGGSSYNEQFF. CDR3 in DNA: TGTGCCAGCAGCTTCTTGACTAGCGGGGGAAGCTCCTACAATGAGCAGTTCTTC.

The chain joins TRBV5-1 to TRBJ2-1; D is perhaps TRBD2 (6 bases). Germline-derived CDR1 and CDR2 are SGHRS and YFSETQ. V was cut by 1 base and J by 3 bases, with 14 bases left in between. The CDR3 contains 16 residues. This chain's CDR3 is CASSLSLAAVYNEQFF. CDR3 DNA sequence: TGCGCCAGCAGCTTGAGTTTAGCGGCCGTCTACAATGAGCAGTTCTTC.

The V call is TRBV30, the J call TRBJ1-2; possibly TRBD1 for D (6 bases). This CDR3 is built from 12 residues. Per germline, CDR1 GTSNPN and CDR2 SVGIG (reference sequence). Trimming pared 4 bases from V and 8 bases from J, leaving 14 bases between. Written as DNA, the CDR3 is TGTGCCTGGATCACAGGGTCCAGAGGCTACACCTTC. It translates to CAWITGSRGYTF.

V usage is TRBV27 and J usage is TRBJ2-7, with D possibly being TRBD1 (5 bases). This CDR3 has 13 residues. V dropped 2 bases and J dropped 1 base, with 6 bases sitting between them. Germline values: CDR1 MNHEY, CDR2 SMNVEV (reference sequence). The CDR3 region has the DNA TGTGCCAGCAGTTTAGCAGGGTCCTACGAGCAGTACTTC. As protein: CASSLAGSYEQYF.

This clone was counted once. Other DNA variants within this sample encode the same CDR3. CDR3 protein: CASSVGQGAYEQYF. CDR3 in DNA: TGTGCCAGCAGCGTAGGCCAGGGGGCCTACGAGCAGTACTTC. The chain is built from TRBV9 and TRBJ2-7; 7 bases align to TRBD1. This CDR3 has 14 amino acids. Germline lookup yields CDR1 SGDLS and CDR2 YYNGEE. Trimming cost V 0 bases and J 2 bases; bases outside gene matches: 2.

This clone was recorded a few times. The chain uses TRBV4-1 and TRBJ1-3; D not certain. The CDR3 length is 17 residues. The ends were cut back, 4 bases at V and 0 bases at J, with 16 bases in the middle. The germline V gene encodes CDR1 MGHRA and CDR2 YSYEKL. CDR3 DNA sequence: TGCGCCAGCAGCCGAGAGGGCTGGGCCATCTCTGGAAACACCATATATTTT. Its protein is CASSREGWAISGNTIYF.

The gene calls are TRBV7-2 and TRBJ1-1; D gene ambiguous. The V gene lost 0 bases and the J gene lost 3 bases, with 14 bases spanning the gap. The V gene's germline CDR1 is SGHTA and CDR2 FQGNSA. CDR3 length: 16 residues. CDR3 sequence reads: CASSLAPRPTYTEAFF. The DNA of the CDR3 is TGTGCCAGCAGCTTAGCACCCAGGCCCACCTACACTGAAGCTTTCTTT.

V gene TRBV4-1 combines with J gene TRBJ1-5; no clear D gene. The V gene's germline CDR1 is MGHRA and CDR2 YSYEKL. Trimming pared 5 bases from V and 4 bases from J, leaving 12 bases between. CDR3 length equals 14 residues. The CDR3 DNA is TGCGCCAGCAGCGACCGGGGTCCTAATCAGCCCCAGCATTTT. Its translation: CASSDRGPNQPQHF.

This chain links TRBV6-5 with TRBJ1-2; TRBD1 matches at 9 bases. The CDR3 is made up of 15 amino acids. The ends lost 2 bases at V and 6 bases at J; junction bases unmatched: 7. Germline V lookup: CDR1 MNHEY, CDR2 SVGAGI. The CDR3 DNA sequence: TGTGCCAGCAGTTACGCCGGACAGGGGCGCAATGGCTACACCTTC. It is translated as CASSYAGQGRNGYTF.

The count of this clone is one. The chain employs TRBV4-3 and TRBJ2-5, with TRBD2 identical over 9 bases. Germline CDR1 and CDR2: LGHNA and YSLEER. J lost 4 bases, V lost 1 base, and 4 bases had no gene match. The CDR3 sequence is 15 residues long. CDR3 sequence: CASSQVAGVGETQYF. CDR3 bases: TGCGCCAGCAGCCAAGTAGCGGGAGTAGGAGAGACCCAGTACTTC.

This chain joins TRBV18 and TRBJ2-1; 9 bases align to TRBD2. J lost 1 base, V lost 8 bases, and 9 bases had no gene match. The CDR3 consists of 16 residues. Per germline, CDR1 KGHSH and CDR2 LQKENI. CDR3 coding DNA: TGTGCCAGCCAACAACTAGCGGGTCTATCCTACAATGAGCAGTTCTTC. Protein sequence: CASQQLAGLSYNEQFF.

The genes are TRBV4-3 and TRBJ1-2, with D tentatively TRBD1 (6 bases). The V end lost 6 bases, the J end lost 2 bases, and 10 bases lay between the germline ends. CDR3 length: 13 residues. Per the germline V gene, CDR1 is LGHNA and CDR2 is YSLEER. Here the CDR3 reads CASSIQGNYGYTF. In nucleotides, the CDR3 is TGCGCCAGCAGTATACAGGGAAACTATGGCTACACCTTC.

This clone was recorded once. The V gene is TRBV6-5, the J gene TRBJ1-2; D may be TRBD1 (5 bases). The germline gives CDR1 MNHEY, CDR2 SVGAGI. Trimming took off 2 bases at V and 2 bases at J, with 15 bases between the two ends. CDR3 size: 16 residues. DNA for the CDR3: TGTGCCAGCAGTTACATGGGCGGGGGAGCGAACTATGGCTACACCTTC. Translated, it gives CASSYMGGGANYGYTF.